This T cell receptor (beta chain) was found in a study of Ad26.COV2.S vaccination and SARS-CoV-2 variants. Study summary: Doses of Ad26.COV2.S were injected into muscle once or twice, 56 days apart.

A remark on this clone: Its antigen is currently unknown.

Indicated treatment: about 20 received Ad26.COV2.S at low or high dose, single or two shots; about 5 received placebo; per-sample allocation not given. The samples date from day 63 after the first vaccine or placebo injection. This person who donated was an adult of 18-55 years in Boston. Study-level results: Using TCR breadth and depth analyses may have led to underestimated total T cell responses. A substantial breadth of spike-specific CD8+ and CD4+ T cell responses after vaccination has been reported.

The CDR3 covers 14 residues. The V gene's germline CDR1 is LNHNV and CDR2 YYDKDF (reference sequence). V was pared by 8 bases and J by 7 bases, with 12 bases of the junction left unmatched. The assay was immunoSEQ multiplex PCR, and TCRdb's table has in-frame clones only and misses some. The sample has over 400,000 clones; less than 95% are singletons. This sample comprised peripheral blood, obtained in a trial of Ad26.COV2.S vaccine versus placebo. This clonotype was obtained from a person between 18 and 60 years old who received the Ad26.COV2.S COVID-19 vaccine or a placebo. The chain recombines TRBV15 with TRBJ1-1; 8 nucleotides line up with TRBD1. CDR3 in DNA: TGTGCCACCCAGGACAGGGCTTCTCGGATTGAAGCTTTCTTT. Protein: CATQDRASRIEAFF.